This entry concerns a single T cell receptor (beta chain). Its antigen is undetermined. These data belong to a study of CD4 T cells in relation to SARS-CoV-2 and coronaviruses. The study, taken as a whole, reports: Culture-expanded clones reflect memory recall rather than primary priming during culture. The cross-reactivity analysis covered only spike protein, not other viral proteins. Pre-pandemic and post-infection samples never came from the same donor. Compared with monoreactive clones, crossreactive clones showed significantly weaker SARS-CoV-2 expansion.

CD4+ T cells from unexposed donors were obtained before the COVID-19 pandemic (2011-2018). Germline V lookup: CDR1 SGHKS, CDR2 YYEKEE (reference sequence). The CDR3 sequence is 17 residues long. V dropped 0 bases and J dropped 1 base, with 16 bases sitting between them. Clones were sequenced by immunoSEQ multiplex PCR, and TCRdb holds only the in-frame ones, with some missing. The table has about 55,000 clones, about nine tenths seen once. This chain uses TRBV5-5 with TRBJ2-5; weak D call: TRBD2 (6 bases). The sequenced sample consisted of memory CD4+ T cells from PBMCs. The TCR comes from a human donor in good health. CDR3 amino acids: CASSLAAGYTFQETQYF. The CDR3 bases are TGTGCCAGCAGCTTGGCGGCGGGGTATACTTTCCAAGAGACCCAGTACTTC.